Only a few counts were recorded for the clone carrying this T cell receptor beta chain. As yet, its antigen is unknown. PCR employed 60 Vbeta and 13 Jbeta primers. The method was immunoSEQ multiplex PCR; TCRdb's version includes in-frame clones alone and lacks a portion of them. The sample includes more than 110,000 clones, around 81% of them seen just once. The CDR3 has 15 amino acids. Germline loops: CDR1 SGHRS, CDR2 YFSETQ. V shed 4 bases and J 4 bases; nucleotides not matched to a gene: 7. This sample is part of a study of cytomegalovirus exposure and HLA in healthy donors. General study results and limits: When analyzed later, a missense DCLRE1C variant was found to be linked to TCR beta V- and J-gene trimming. Links to common viral pathogens appeared, in a later analysis, for several of the most significant clusters. Immune exposure information available was restricted to CMV serostatus.

This chain connects TRBV5-1 to TRBJ1-2, with 10 bases lining up with TRBD1. The receptor was isolated from a male donor in good health and CMV-seronegative. The specimen was PBMCs. The CDR3 loop reads CASSPAGDRGYGYTF. The CDR3 region has the DNA TGCGCCAGCAGCCCGGCTGGGGACAGGGGCTATGGCTACACCTTC.